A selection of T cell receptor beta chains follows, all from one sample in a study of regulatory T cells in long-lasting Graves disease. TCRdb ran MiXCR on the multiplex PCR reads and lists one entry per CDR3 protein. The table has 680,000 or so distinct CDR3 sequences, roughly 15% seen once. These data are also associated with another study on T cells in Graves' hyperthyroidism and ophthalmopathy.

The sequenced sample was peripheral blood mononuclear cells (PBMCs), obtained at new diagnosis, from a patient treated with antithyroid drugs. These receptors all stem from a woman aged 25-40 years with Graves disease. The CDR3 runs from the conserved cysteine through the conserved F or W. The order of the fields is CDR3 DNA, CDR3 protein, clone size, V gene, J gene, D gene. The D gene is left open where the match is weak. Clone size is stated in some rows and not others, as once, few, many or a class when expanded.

TGCGCCAGCACCACTGGGGGTGGCGGGAGCGGACTACTTTGGGAGCAGTACTTC	CASTTGGGGSGLLWEQYF	many	TRBV5-1	TRBJ2-7	TRBD2
TGCGCCAGCAGTGAGTCGAGGCTAGCGGGCCGAAGCTCCTACGAGCAGTACTTC	CASSESRLAGRSSYEQYF	few	TRBV10-2	TRBJ2-7	TRBD2
TGTGCCAGCAGTGACAGGACTAGCGGGTACAATGAGCAGTTCTTC	CASSDRTSGYNEQFF	many	TRBV6-4	TRBJ2-1	TRBD2
TGCAGCGGGGCCCGGGAGACCCAGTACTTC	CSGARETQYF	few	TRBV29-1	TRBJ2-5	.
TGCGCCAGCAGCTTAGCAGGCGTCTTTGAGGAATTGTTTGACACCGGGGAGCTGTTTTTT	CASSLAGVFEELFDTGELFF	.	TRBV5-1	TRBJ2-2	.
TGTGCCAGTAGTACCCAGTCCTATAGCAATCAGCCCCAGCATTTT	CASSTQSYSNQPQHF	.	TRBV19	TRBJ1-5	.
TGTGCCAGCAGTGCAAGCGGGAGGGCTTCACGTGAGCAGTTCTTC	CASSASGRASREQFF	.	TRBV27	TRBJ2-1	TRBD2
TGTGCCAGCAGCCTATCTACCTCTAGCGGGATCCAAGAGACCCAGTACTTC	CASSLSTSSGIQETQYF	many	TRBV28	TRBJ2-5	TRBD2
TGTGCCTGGTTGAGGCAGGGGGCCTACGAGCAGTACTTC	CAWLRQGAYEQYF	many	TRBV30	TRBJ2-7	TRBD1
TGTGCCAGCAGCGTAGAACCGACTCCGTGGGATGAGCAGTTCTTC	CASSVEPTPWDEQFF	.	TRBV9	TRBJ2-1	.
TGTGCCACCAGTGATTACAGGGCAATCCCCGCCGATGAGCAGTTCTTC	CATSDYRAIPADEQFF	many	TRBV24-1	TRBJ2-1	.
TGTGCCTCAACCGCGCTGGGTCTTGACACTGAAGCTTTCTTT	CASTALGLDTEAFF	many	TRBV30	TRBJ1-1	.
TGTGCCAGCAGTCCGTCAGGGAAGGTACAAGAGACCCAGTACTTC	CASSPSGKVQETQYF	many	TRBV12-3/TRBV12-4	TRBJ2-5	.
TGTGCCAGTAGCACCGGGACAGGAAACTACGAGCAGTACTTC	CASSTGTGNYEQYF	.	TRBV19	TRBJ2-7	TRBD1
TGTGCCAGCAGTGTTGAGGGGGCCGGGGCCGGGGAGCTGTTTTTT	CASSVEGAGAGELFF	.	TRBV6-1	TRBJ2-2	TRBD1
TGTGCCAGCAGCACGGCACAGGGTAGAAGCATTCAGTACTTC	CASSTAQGRSIQYF	many	TRBV7-2	TRBJ2-4	.
TGCAGCGTGGGGGAGGGTCCGCCCCAGTACTTC	CSVGEGPPQYF	few	TRBV29-1	TRBJ2-5	TRBD2
TGTGCCAGCAGCTTGGACCCTAATGAAAAACTGTTTTTT	CASSLDPNEKLFF	many	TRBV7-9	TRBJ1-4	.
TGTGCCTGGAGCACCGGGACTCCGGGTTACAATGAGCAGTTCTTC	CAWSTGTPGYNEQFF	.	TRBV30	TRBJ2-1	.
TGCAGTGCTAGAGATCGGTACGACGTGGCCAAAAACATTCAGTACTTC	CSARDRYDVAKNIQYF	few	TRBV20-1	TRBJ2-4	.
TGCAGTGCTAGACTGGTGTTAAAAGAGACCCAGTACTTC	CSARLVLKETQYF	few	TRBV20-1	TRBJ2-5	.
TGTGCCACCCGACAGGGAGATGAAAAACTGTTTTTT	CATRQGDEKLFF	.	TRBV10-3	TRBJ1-4	TRBD1
TGCAGTGCACCCTCAGGGGGCTCCAATCAGCCCCAGCATTTT	CSAPSGGSNQPQHF	.	TRBV20-1	TRBJ1-5	TRBD1
TGTGCCAGCAGCTTAATTTCGGCAAAAAAACTGTTTTTT	CASSLISAKKLFF	.	TRBV7-9	TRBJ1-4	.
TGTGCCAGCAGCTTAGTCGGCGGGATTAGCAATCAGCCCCAGCATTTT	CASSLVGGISNQPQHF	.	TRBV11-2	TRBJ1-5	.
TGTGCCAGCAGTACGGCCTGGGACAGGGTGTTCCACGAGCAGTACTTC	CASSTAWDRVFHEQYF	many	TRBV12-3/TRBV12-4	TRBJ2-7	TRBD1
TGTGCCAGCAGAAGCCCGGGACAGGACACCGGGGAGCTGTTTTTT	CASRSPGQDTGELFF	many	TRBV28	TRBJ2-2	TRBD1
TGTGCCAGCAAACCGGGACTAGTCAATTCCTACGAGCAGTACTTC	CASKPGLVNSYEQYF	few	TRBV6-1	TRBJ2-7	TRBD2